This T cell receptor beta chain was recovered during a study of blood T cell repertoires in COVID-19. Study summary: COVID-19 samples collected from the United States, Italy and Spain covered acute and convalescent phases. PBMCs, B-cell-depleted T cells, or T cells were the source of the cDNA or gDNA that made up the material.

In germline, CDR1 is KGHSH, CDR2 LQKENI. Trimming took 0 bases from V and 7 from J; bases not matched to a gene: 5. CDR3 length equals 15 residues. Original handling: Nucleated cell counts were estimated from reference gene primer amplification. This table comes from immunoSEQ multiplex PCR, and its TCRdb copy is limited to in-frame clones, with some not included. The V and J calls and clone size come from that table; D and trimming were worked out from the DNA. The sample yields 95,000 to 110,000 clones, just over 85% seen once. The origin of this receptor is a human donor in a cohort sampled during active COVID-19. Source material: peripheral blood. The chain employs TRBV18 and TRBJ2-1; 8 bases are a match to TRBD1. DNA of the CDR3: TGTGCCAGCTCACCACCGGGACAGGCTAGAAATGAGCAGTTCTTC. As protein: CASSPPGQARNEQFF.